Included here is one T cell receptor (beta chain) sequence, with context. This entry is derived from a study of OX40 agonist ivuxolimab in advanced cancers. Using immunoSEQ multiplex PCR, the repertoire was profiled, and TCRdb retains in-frame clones only, with some absent. The sample lists some 72,000 clones; 84% were seen once. Germline CDR1 reads MGHRA; CDR2 reads YSYEKL. V was pared by 5 bases and J by 5 bases, with 12 bases of the junction left unmatched. CDR3 length: 16 amino acids. The TCR originated in an adult with an advanced solid tumor such as melanoma, head and neck, liver or kidney cancer. The source material was CD4+ or CD8+ T cells sorted from blood, sampled in a trial of the OX40 agonist ivuxolimab. V usage is TRBV4-1 and J usage is TRBJ2-5; the match to TRBD1 covers 9 bases. In DNA form, the CDR3 reads TGCGCCAGCAGCAAGACAGGGGGTGATTGGGGGGAGACCCAGTACTTC. It translates to CASSKTGGDWGETQYF.